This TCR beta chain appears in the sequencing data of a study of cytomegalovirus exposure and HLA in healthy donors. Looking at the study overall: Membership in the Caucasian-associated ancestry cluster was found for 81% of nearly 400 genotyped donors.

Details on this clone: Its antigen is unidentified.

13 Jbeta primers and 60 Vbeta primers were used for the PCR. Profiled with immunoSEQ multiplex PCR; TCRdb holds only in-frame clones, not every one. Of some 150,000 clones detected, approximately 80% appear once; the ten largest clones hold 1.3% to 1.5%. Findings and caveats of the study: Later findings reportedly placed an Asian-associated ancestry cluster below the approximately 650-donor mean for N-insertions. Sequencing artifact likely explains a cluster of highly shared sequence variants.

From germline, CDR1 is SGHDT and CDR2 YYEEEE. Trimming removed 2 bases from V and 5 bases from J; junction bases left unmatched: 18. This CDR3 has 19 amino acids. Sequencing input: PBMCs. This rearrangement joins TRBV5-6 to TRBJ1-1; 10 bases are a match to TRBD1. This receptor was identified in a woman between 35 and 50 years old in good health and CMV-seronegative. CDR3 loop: CASSFSRTGGKSVSTEAFF. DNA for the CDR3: TGTGCCAGCAGCTTTTCCAGGACAGGGGGTAAAAGCGTGTCTACTGAAGCTTTCTTT.